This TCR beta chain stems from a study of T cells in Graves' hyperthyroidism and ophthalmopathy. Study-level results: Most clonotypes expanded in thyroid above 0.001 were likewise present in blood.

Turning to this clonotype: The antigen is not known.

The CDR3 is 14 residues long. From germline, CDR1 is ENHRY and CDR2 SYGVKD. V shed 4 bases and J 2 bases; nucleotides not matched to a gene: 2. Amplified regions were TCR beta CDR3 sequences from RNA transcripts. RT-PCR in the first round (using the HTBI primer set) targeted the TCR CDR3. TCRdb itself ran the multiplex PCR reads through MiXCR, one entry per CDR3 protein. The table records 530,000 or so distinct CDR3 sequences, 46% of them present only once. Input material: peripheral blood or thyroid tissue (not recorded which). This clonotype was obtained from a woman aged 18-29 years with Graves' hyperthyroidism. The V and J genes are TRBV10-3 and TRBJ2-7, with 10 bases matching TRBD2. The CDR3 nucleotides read TGTGCCATCAGTGGGACTAGCGGTCCCTACGAGCAGTACTTC. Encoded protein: CAISGTSGPYEQYF.